The subject of this entry is one TCR beta chain. Germline V lookup: CDR1 SGHAT, CDR2 FQDESV (reference sequence). Trimming took off 2 bases at V and 5 bases at J, with 12 bases between the two ends. This CDR3 is built from 14 residues. The sample comes from a study of control samples from healthy donors and cancer patients. Here immunoSEQ multiplex PCR was the method, and the copy in TCRdb shows in-frame clones only, minus some. The sample holds 120,000 or so clones, 88% seen once. This sequence originates from a woman aged 60 to 75 with lung cancer. The sequencing sample was made of PBMCs. This chain joins TRBV11-1 and TRBJ1-1; a possible D gene is TRBD1 (6 bases). The CDR3 is CASSLMEGGTEAFF. CDR3 bases: TGTGCCAGCAGCTTAATGGAAGGGGGGACTGAAGCTTTCTTT. Full variable domain (remainder filled in from reference TRBV11-1 and TRBJ1-1): EAEVAQSPRYKITEKSQAVAFWCDPISGHATLYWYRQILGQGPELLVQFQDESVVDDSQLPKDRFSAERLKGVDSTLKIQPAELGDSAMYLCASSLMEGGTEAFFGQGTRLTVV.